The rows below give T cell receptor beta chains drawn from one sample of a study of radiotherapy plus CTLA-4 blockade in lung cancer. Measured with immunoSEQ multiplex PCR; TCRdb has only the in-frame clones, and not every one. Counted here are roughly 48,000 clones, 60% to 80% occurring once; the ten biggest clones make up approximately 8%. The sample here was peripheral blood, taken from a patient treated with radiotherapy plus ipilimumab. These receptors all stem from a human donor with non-small cell lung cancer who had stable disease on radiotherapy plus ipilimumab. Both conserved end residues are part of each CDR3.

V gene: TRBV5-1
J gene: TRBJ1-1
CDR3 protein: CASSRGMGASLNTEAFF

V gene: TRBV11-2
J gene: TRBJ1-1
CDR3 protein: CASSLGVQVEAFF

V gene: TRBV6-5
J gene: TRBJ1-2
CDR3 protein: CAGSRQGAFGYTF

V gene: TRBV19
J gene: TRBJ2-6
CDR3 protein: CASSMEGSGANVLTF

V gene: TRBV7-3
J gene: TRBJ1-1
CDR3 protein: CASSLTPGTLVEAFF

V gene: TRBV5-5
J gene: TRBJ2-1
CDR3 protein: CASSIHGGNEQFF

V gene: TRBV27
J gene: TRBJ1-2
CDR3 protein: CASSLRSVGANYGYTF

V gene: TRBV19
J gene: TRBJ1-3
CDR3 protein: CASSIEDSWGSGNTIYF

V gene: TRBV30
J gene: TRBJ1-2
CDR3 protein: CAWSGGGKHGYTF

V gene: TRBV4-3
J gene: TRBJ1-3
CDR3 protein: CASSQDLAEKGNTIYF

V gene: TRBV5-6
J gene: TRBJ1-5
CDR3 protein: CASSLGNRLNQPQHF

V gene: TRBV5-1
J gene: TRBJ1-3
CDR3 protein: CASSPQVSGNTIYF

V gene: TRBV7-2
J gene: TRBJ1-1
CDR3 protein: CASSLTVIMNTEAFF

V gene: TRBV6-5
J gene: TRBJ1-1
CDR3 protein: CASSPGVFTEAFF

V gene: TRBV2
J gene: TRBJ1-2
CDR3 protein: CASRGGQPGYTF

V gene: TRBV15
J gene: TRBJ2-5
CDR3 protein: CATSRDWLEGSYF

V gene: TRBV10-3
J gene: TRBJ2-3
CDR3 protein: CAIRQESTDTQYF

V gene: TRBV7-2
J gene: TRBJ2-7
CDR3 protein: CASSLLYEQYF

V gene: TRBV12-5
J gene: TRBJ2-5
CDR3 protein: CASERGSQETQYF

V gene: TRBV7-9
J gene: TRBJ1-2
CDR3 protein: CASSSTERYGYTF

V gene: TRBV6-5
J gene: TRBJ1-2
CDR3 protein: CASSYSGRAVGYTF

V gene: TRBV6-1
J gene: TRBJ1-1
CDR3 protein: CASRGGLLF

V gene: TRBV9
J gene: TRBJ1-5
CDR3 protein: CASSVGGYGQPQHF

V gene: TRBV4-1
J gene: TRBJ1-2
CDR3 protein: CASSQRLSPQVLRDGYTF

V gene: TRBV28
J gene: TRBJ2-6
CDR3 protein: CASSSWTGVISGANVLTF

V gene: TRBV28
J gene: TRBJ2-1
CDR3 protein: CASSLNNEQFF

V gene: TRBV5-6
J gene: TRBJ1-2
CDR3 protein: CASSYGTSYGYTF

V gene: TRBV27
J gene: TRBJ1-1
CDR3 protein: CASSRDRMNTEAFF

V gene: TRBV6-1
J gene: TRBJ2-6
CDR3 protein: CASGHTRSGANVLTF

V gene: TRBV5-1
J gene: TRBJ2-7
CDR3 protein: CASSPRTDYEQYF

V gene: TRBV5-1
J gene: TRBJ1-6
CDR3 protein: CASSRDGINSPLHF

V gene: TRBV11-2
J gene: TRBJ1-1
CDR3 protein: CASISIQLMNTEAFF

V gene: TRBV5-6
J gene: TRBJ1-6
CDR3 protein: CASSLGQNNSPLHF

V gene: TRBV4-1
J gene: TRBJ2-3
CDR3 protein: CASSQDPVADTQYF